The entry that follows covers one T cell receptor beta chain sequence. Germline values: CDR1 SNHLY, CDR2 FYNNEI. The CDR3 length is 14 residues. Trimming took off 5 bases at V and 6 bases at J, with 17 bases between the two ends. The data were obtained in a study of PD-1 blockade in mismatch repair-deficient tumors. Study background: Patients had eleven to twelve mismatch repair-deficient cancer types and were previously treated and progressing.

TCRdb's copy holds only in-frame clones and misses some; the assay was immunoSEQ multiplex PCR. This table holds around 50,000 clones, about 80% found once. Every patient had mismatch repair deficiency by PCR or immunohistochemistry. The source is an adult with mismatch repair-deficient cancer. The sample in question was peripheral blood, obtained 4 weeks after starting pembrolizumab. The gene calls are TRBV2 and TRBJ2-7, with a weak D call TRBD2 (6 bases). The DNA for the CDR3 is TGTGCCAGCAGTCGGGAAAGGAGGGGAGGCGAGCAGTACTTC. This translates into CASSRERRGGEQYF.